The 5 T cell receptor beta chains presented below share a single source sample, sequenced in a study of response to subunit inactivated influenza vaccine. TCRdb processed the RT-PCR reads anew with MiXCR; each CDR3 protein has one entry. The sample comprises 430,000 or so distinct CDR3 sequences, 9.5% to 12% of which are singletons, and more than 10% rests with the top ten. Sequencing was performed on PBMCs from blood, taken 45 days after vaccination. The origin of the receptors is a man over 45 who received an inactivated influenza vaccine.

This sequence joins TRBV20-1 and TRBJ2-7, with TRBD2 as a possible D gene (5 bases). CDR1 and CDR2 from the germline V gene are DFQATT and SNEGSKA (reference sequence). V lost 2 bases and J 4 bases, leaving 9 bases between the germline ends. This CDR3 is built from 12 residues. The CDR3 nucleotides are TGCAGTGCTAGAAGCGGCTTTTACGAGCAGTACTTC. It codes for CSARSGFYEQYF.

The genes are TRBV6-5 and TRBJ2-7; 14 bases are shared with TRBD2. This CDR3 is built from 18 residues. CDR1 and CDR2 (germline): MNHEY, SVGAGI. J lost 7 bases, V lost 0 bases, and 11 bases had no gene match. DNA for the CDR3: TGTGCCAGCAGTTACTCGTCGGTCCCGGGACTAGCGGGAGAAGAGCAGTACTTC. Its protein is CASSYSSVPGLAGEEQYF.

The chain combines TRBV9 with TRBJ2-2; 12 positions agree with TRBD1. Germline V gene data show CDR1 as SGDLS and CDR2 as YYNGEE. The CDR3 runs to 19 residues. The V and J ends lost 0 bases and 3 bases, in that order; junction bases with no gene match: 9. CDR3 coding DNA: TGTGCCAGCAGCGTAGCTCTAGGGACAGGGGGCCGGTACACCGGGGAGCTGTTTTTT. Translated: CASSVALGTGGRYTGELFF.

There are a few counts of this clonotype. The chain combines TRBV6-2 or TRBV6-3 with TRBJ2-3; 14 bases line up with TRBD2. V gave up 0 bases and J gave up 2 bases; unmatched junction bases: 22. Germline CDR1 and CDR2: MNHEY and SVGEGT. There are 24 residues in the CDR3. The CDR3 reads CASSYSTTTNGGTSGGSNTDTQYF. CDR3 coding DNA: TGTGCCAGCAGTTACTCGACCACAACAAACGGAGGGACTAGCGGGGGTTCAAACACAGATACGCAGTATTTT.

This clonotype turned up a few times. CDR3: CSARAHRQNSPLHF. CDR3 DNA sequence: TGCAGTGCTAGAGCCCACAGACAGAATTCACCCCTCCACTTT. This chain connects TRBV20-1 to TRBJ1-6; a weak D match, TRBD1 (5 bases). Germline V gene sequence: CDR1 DFQATT, CDR2 SNEGSKA (reference sequence). The V end lost 1 base, the J end lost 7 bases, and 11 bases lay between the germline ends. The CDR3 runs 14 residues.